This TCR beta chain appears in the sequencing data of a study of chemoradiotherapy in HPV16-positive cancers. The study's findings and limits: Non-HPV-specific T cells did not expand in tumors during treatment, whereas candidate HPV-specific clones and E7-related motifs did.

Method: immunoSEQ multiplex PCR; TCRdb's copy keeps in-frame clones and lacks some. The sample records about 15,000 clones, nearly 70% being singletons. The CDR3 totals 13 residues. The germline gives CDR1 SQVTM, CDR2 ANQGSEA. Trimming pared 8 bases from V and 5 bases from J, leaving 18 bases between. As to this clone: Its specificity is unknown.

The sample here was tumor tissue, taken from a patient who underwent chemoradiotherapy. This chain links TRBV29-1 with TRBJ2-5; TRBD2 is a possible D gene (5 bases). The receptor was isolated from a human donor with HPV-associated anogenital cancer. CDR3 in amino acids: CSQILGSAETQYF. The CDR3 bases are TGCAGCCAAATACTAGGATCCGCGGAGACCCAGTACTTC.